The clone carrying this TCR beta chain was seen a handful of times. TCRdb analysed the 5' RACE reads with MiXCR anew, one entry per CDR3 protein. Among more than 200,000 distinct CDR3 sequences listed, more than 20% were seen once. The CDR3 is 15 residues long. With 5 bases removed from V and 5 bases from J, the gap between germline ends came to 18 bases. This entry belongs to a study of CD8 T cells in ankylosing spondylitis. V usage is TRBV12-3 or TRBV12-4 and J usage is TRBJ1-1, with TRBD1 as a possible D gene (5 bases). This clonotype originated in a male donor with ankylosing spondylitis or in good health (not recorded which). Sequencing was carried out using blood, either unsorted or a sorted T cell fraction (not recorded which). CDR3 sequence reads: CASSVKGGGRTEAFF. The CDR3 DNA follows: TGTGCCAGCAGTGTTAAGGGCGGGGGGAGGACTGAAGCTTTCTTT.